The clone carrying this T cell receptor beta chain was seen once. This sample stems from a study of shared clonotypes between healthy human individuals. Each donor was a Caucasian adult residing in Nashville, Tennessee. Here immunoSEQ multiplex PCR was the method, and the copy in TCRdb shows in-frame clones only, minus some. The sample holds 190,000 or so clones, 66% seen once. The TCR originated in a man aged 30 to 39 in good health. Sequences were obtained from memory CD4+ T cells sorted from blood. Documented subset: CD45RA-negative fraction.

The CDR3 loop reads CASYLSGSNSYEQYF. CDR3 nucleotide sequence: TGTGCCAGCTACCTAAGCGGGAGCAATTCCTACGAGCAGTACTTC. This chain uses TRBV6-4 with TRBJ2-7, with 8 bases fitting TRBD2. The V gene's germline CDR1 is MRHNA and CDR2 SNTAGT. J gave up 1 base and V 8 bases, and 10 bases lay outside the gene matches. The CDR3 is made up of 15 amino acids.